Listed here are 25 T cell receptor beta chains from one sample, sequenced in a study of beta chain features in type 1 diabetes (dated 2018 in TCRdb). The library was generated by the immunoSEQ multiplex PCR assay. The entire amount of isolated RNA was reverse transcribed using the High Capacity cDNA Reverse Transcription Kit, so the sequenced TCRB transcripts were expressed ones. Here the immuneACCESS table is served through TCRdb, limited to in-frame sequences with V and J called. Missing clones are a known gap in these copies; in checked studies unresolved V genes cover under half, and the rest lacks a known reason. The sample yields 900,000 or so clones; about a sixth were counted once. 0.02% to 0.025% of the sample comes from the top ten. Input material: naive CD4+ T cells from blood. Reading the label with the study, this specimen's cell subset or site is: true naive CD4+ T cells. Receptors were obtained from a woman aged 18-30 years in good health.

This clone was detected a few times. This sequence joins TRBV7-9 and TRBJ2-1; 16 nucleotides agree with TRBD2. The CDR3 has 15 amino acids. Germline assignment: CDR1 SEHNR and CDR2 FQNEAQ (reference sequence). Trimming removed 5 bases from V and 12 bases from J; junction bases left unmatched: 7. Here the CDR3 reads CASSNPGLAGGWQFF. The CDR3 DNA reads as TGTGCCAGCAGCAATCCGGGACTAGCGGGAGGGTGGCAGTTCTTC.

This clone has just a few counts. The chain combines TRBV5-1 with TRBJ1-1, with D perhaps TRBD1 (5 bases). Between the trimmed V and J ends, which lost 4 bases and 1 base, there was a span of 11 bases. The CDR3 loop spans 14 amino acids. Looked up from germline, CDR1 is SGHRS and CDR2 is YFSETQ. The CDR3 region has the DNA TGCGCCAGCAGCCAAACTGGACAGAACACTGAAGCTTTCTTT. It yields the protein CASSQTGQNTEAFF.

This clone came up a few times. This chain joins TRBV9 and TRBJ1-1; possible D gene TRBD1, 5 bases. Germline V CDR1 and CDR2: SGDLS, YYNGEE. The V end lost 6 bases, the J end lost 3 bases, and 12 bases lay between the germline ends. The CDR3 has 13 amino acids. CDR3: CASNRDGYTEAFF. In nucleotides, the CDR3 is TGTGCCAGCAACCGGGACGGATACACTGAAGCTTTCTTT.

In its sample, this clone was seen a few times. V is TRBV9 and J is TRBJ1-4, with unresolved D. Germline V lookup: CDR1 SGDLS, CDR2 YYNGEE. Trimming removed 3 bases from V and 10 bases from J, with 19 bases in between. The CDR3 has 15 amino acids. CDR3 in amino acids: CASSEAGPRAGKLFF. DNA for the CDR3: TGTGCCAGCAGCGAAGCCGGGCCCCGCGCCGGAAAACTGTTTTTT.

This clone was detected a few times. This chain connects TRBV18 to TRBJ2-6; D remains unclear. Germline V CDR1 and CDR2: KGHSH, LQKENI. V shed 5 bases and J shed 0 bases, with 8 bases lying between them. This CDR3 is built from 15 residues. CDR3 coding DNA: TGTGCCAGCTCAGCAGATAACTCTGGGGCCAACGTCCTGACTTTC. Amino acids: CASSADNSGANVLTF.

This clone was detected only a few times. The chain is built from TRBV5-1 and TRBJ2-7; 13 bases align to TRBD2. V trimming: 4 bases; J trimming: 6 bases; junction bases outside the gene matches: 16. Looked up from germline, CDR1 is SGHRS and CDR2 is YFSETQ. CDR3 length equals 18 residues. CDR3 residues: CASSVHTSGRAGEFEQYF. The CDR3, as DNA: TGCGCCAGCAGCGTCCATACTAGCGGGAGGGCGGGTGAGTTCGAGCAGTACTTC. Together with reference TRBV5-1 and TRBJ2-7, the CDR3 gives the full variable domain: KAGVTQTPRYLIKTRGQQVTLSCSPISGHRSVSWYQQTPGQGLQFLFEYFSETQRNKGNFPGRFSGRQFSNSRSEMNVSTLELGDSALYLCASSVHTSGRAGEFEQYFGPGTRLTVT.

The genes are TRBV18 and TRBJ2-7; the D is unclear. The length of the CDR3 is 13 residues. The ends were cut back, 3 bases at V and 4 bases at J, with 10 bases in the middle. CDR1 and CDR2 (germline): KGHSH, LQKENI. CDR3 sequence (DNA): TGTGCCAGCTCACCGATCGATCTTTACGAGCAGTACTTC. This codes for CASSPIDLYEQYF.

J is TRBJ1-5 and V is TRBV27; the D is unclear. Germline CDR1 MNHEY, CDR2 SMNVEV (reference sequence). Trimming took off 9 bases at V and 4 bases at J, with 10 bases between the two ends. CDR3 length equals 12 residues. The CDR3: CASGEKNQPQHF. The CDR3 nucleotides are TGTGCCAGTGGGGAAAAGAATCAGCCCCAGCATTTT.

This chain uses TRBV5-4 with TRBJ2-5, with D hard to call. The CDR3 contains 14 residues. The germline V gene encodes CDR1 SGHNT and CDR2 YYREEE (reference sequence). V dropped 0 bases and J dropped 3 bases, with 9 bases sitting between them. CDR3 DNA sequence: TGTGCCAGCAGCTTGGGACACGTAGAAGAGACCCAGTACTTC. Its protein is CASSLGHVEETQYF.

This clone was counted a few times. The V call is TRBV4-2, the J call TRBJ2-7, with D perhaps TRBD2 (6 bases). This CDR3 comprises 14 residues. Germline V lookup: CDR1 LGHNA, CDR2 YNFKEQ. Trimming pared 1 base from V and 0 bases from J, leaving 7 bases between. This CDR3 is CASSQAGDSYEQYF. The CDR3, as DNA: TGTGCCAGCAGCCAAGCGGGAGACTCCTACGAGCAGTACTTC.

The chain joins TRBV5-6 to TRBJ2-5; a possible D gene is TRBD1 (6 bases). The V gene lost 5 bases and the J gene lost 4 bases, with 9 bases spanning the gap. Per the germline V gene, CDR1 is SGHDT and CDR2 is YYEEEE. The CDR3 contains 12 residues. The CDR3 coding sequence is TGTGCCAGCAGACAGGGCTTAGAGACCCAGTACTTC. Protein: CASRQGLETQYF.

The gene calls are TRBV4-1 and TRBJ2-1, with D tentatively TRBD2 (6 bases). V lost 6 bases, J lost 7 bases, and 25 bases lay in between. The CDR3 contains 17 residues. Germline CDR1 reads MGHRA; CDR2 reads YSYEKL. The CDR3 bases are TGCGCCAGCAGTCCCACCCACGCAGGCGGGATTGGGAATGAGCAGTTCTTC. Protein sequence: CASSPTHAGGIGNEQFF.

This sequence joins TRBV2 and TRBJ2-7, with 10 bases fitting TRBD2. Germline trimming cut 0 bases from V and 2 bases from J; bases unmatched to any gene: 4. Germline V gene sequence: CDR1 SNHLY, CDR2 FYNNEI. The CDR3 sequence is 16 residues long. The CDR3, as DNA: TGTGCCAGCAGTGAAGCTCTAGCGGGAGTGGCCTACGAGCAGTACTTC. It encodes CASSEALAGVAYEQYF.

The CDR3 spells CASSQLSGDSYGYTF. DNA for the CDR3: TGCGCCAGCAGCCAACTTTCAGGGGATAGCTATGGCTACACCTTC. The genes are TRBV4-3 and TRBJ1-2; D possibly corresponds to TRBD1 (6 bases). CDR3 length: 15 amino acids. Germline V gene lookup returns CDR1 LGHNA and CDR2 YSLEER. Trimming shortened V by 2 bases and J by 4 bases, and 14 bases separated the two germline ends.

The chain is built from TRBV7-2 and TRBJ2-2; the match to TRBD2 covers 9 bases. Germline V gene sequence: CDR1 SGHTA, CDR2 FQGNSA. V lost 4 bases to trimming and J lost 7 bases; unmatched junction nucleotides: 4. The CDR3 totals 14 residues. The chain's CDR3 is CASSSGLAVGELFF. The CDR3 DNA reads TGTGCCAGCAGCTCGGGACTAGCTGTCGGGGAGCTGTTTTTT.

The chain uses TRBV7-9 and TRBJ2-5; no clear D. V shed 6 bases and J shed 1 base, with 3 bases lying between them. This CDR3 is 11 amino acids long. Germline V lookup: CDR1 SEHNR, CDR2 FQNEAQ (reference sequence). The CDR3 region has the DNA TGTGCCAGCAGGACCCAAGAGACCCAGTACTTC. As protein: CASRTQETQYF.

This clone was seen more than once but under ten times. The chain uses TRBV29-1 and TRBJ1-2; possible D gene TRBD1, 6 bases. Germline lookup yields CDR1 SQVTM and CDR2 ANQGSEA. CDR3 length equals 14 residues. V was trimmed by 5 bases and J by 6 bases, leaving 19 bases between them. CDR3 nucleotides: TGCAGCGTTTCCAGGGGTTCGTCGGTTGATGGCTACACCTTC. Translated, it gives CSVSRGSSVDGYTF. Drawing the rest from reference TRBV29-1 and TRBJ1-2, the complete variable domain is SAVISQKPSRDICQRGTSLTIQCQVDSQVTMMFWYRQQPGQSLTLIATANQGSEATYESGFVIDKFPISRPNLTFSTLTVSNMSPEDSSIYLCSVSRGSSVDGYTFGSGTRLTVV.

This clone turned up a few times. The chain links TRBV7-2 to TRBJ2-7, with 8 bases matching TRBD2. CDR1 is SGHTA, CDR2 FQGNSA, per germline. V trimming: 4 bases; J trimming: 2 bases; junction bases outside the gene matches: 7. The CDR3 is 15 residues long. The CDR3 spells CASSYLAGQAYEQYF. Written as DNA, the CDR3 is TGTGCCAGCAGCTATTTAGCGGGACAAGCCTACGAGCAGTACTTC.

This chain connects TRBV5-1 to TRBJ1-1; weak D call: TRBD1 (6 bases). The CDR3 is made up of 15 amino acids. Germline CDR1 SGHRS, CDR2 YFSETQ. Trimming took 6 bases from V and 7 from J, leaving 22 bases between them. The DNA for the CDR3 is TGCGCCAGCAACCTGGACAGAGTACACTCGGGTGAAGCTTTCTTT. Translated: CASNLDRVHSGEAFF.

The chain couples TRBV11-2 to TRBJ2-6, with D unresolved. Trimming removed 2 bases at V and 4 bases at J, with 9 bases between. Germline V CDR1 and CDR2: SGHAT, FQNNGV. The CDR3 runs to 15 residues. CDR3 amino acids: CASSLRPYGANVLTF. Written as DNA, the CDR3 is TGTGCCAGCAGCTTAAGGCCATACGGGGCCAACGTCCTGACTTTC. The full variable domain, its missing parts supplied by reference TRBV11-2 and TRBJ2-6, is EAGVAQSPRYKIIEKRQSVAFWCNPISGHATLYWYQQILGQGPKLLIQFQNNGVVDDSQLPKDRFSAERLKGVDSTLKIQPAKLEDSAVYLCASSLRPYGANVLTFGAGSRLTVL.

The chain uses TRBV19 and TRBJ1-2; 10 positions match TRBD1. V trimming: 6 bases; J trimming: 5 bases; junction bases outside the gene matches: 6. Germline V CDR1 and CDR2: LNHDA, SQIVND (reference sequence). This CDR3 has 14 residues. The CDR3 protein is CASSGRDRGYGYTF. In DNA, the CDR3 is TGTGCCAGTAGCGGCCGGGACAGGGGATATGGCTACACCTTC.

The chain couples TRBV29-1 to TRBJ2-6, with D hard to call. The CDR3 spans 15 residues. Germline lookup yields CDR1 SQVTM and CDR2 ANQGSEA. Deletions cut 4 bases from V and 3 bases from J, with 13 bases between. CDR3 loop: CSVVAGTSGANVLTF. CDR3 DNA sequence: TGCAGCGTTGTCGCTGGTACCAGTGGGGCCAACGTCCTGACTTTC.

The chain joins TRBV29-1 to TRBJ2-1; 9 bases align to TRBD2. V gave up 8 bases and J gave up 7 bases; unmatched junction bases: 15. Germline CDR1 SQVTM, CDR2 ANQGSEA. This CDR3 contains 15 residues. This CDR3 reads CSLRKGGSGRNEQFF. In DNA form, the CDR3 reads TGCAGCCTCCGAAAGGGAGGTAGCGGGAGAAATGAGCAGTTCTTC.

Note on this clone: Other DNA sequences in this specimen translate into the identical CDR3. The genes are TRBV5-6 and TRBJ2-5; maybe TRBD1 (5 bases). Germline-derived CDR1 and CDR2 are SGHDT and YYEEEE. The CDR3 consists of 13 residues. Trimming stripped 1 base from V and 5 bases from J, with 9 bases between. The CDR3: CASSLSGLETQYF. Written as DNA, the CDR3 is TGTGCCAGCAGCTTGTCAGGGTTGGAGACCCAGTACTTC. Variable domain in full (rest from reference TRBV5-6 and TRBJ2-5): DAGVTQSPTHLIKTRGQQVTLRCSPKSGHDTVSWYQQALGQGPQFIFQYYEEEERQRGNFPDRFSGHQFPNYSSELNVNALLLGDSALYLCASSLSGLETQYFGPGTRLLVL.

This rearrangement joins TRBV13 to TRBJ2-3; TRBD2 might be the D (6 bases). The CDR3 contains 17 residues. V gave up 8 bases and J gave up 3 bases, with 24 bases separating them. In germline, CDR1 is PRHDT, CDR2 FYEKMQ (reference sequence). The CDR3 DNA sequence: TGTGCCAGCCAAAGCGGGTTTCGGCGTCTAGCAACAGATACGCAGTATTTT. This encodes CASQSGFRRLATDTQYF.